This record covers a single T cell receptor beta chain. Its antigen is as yet unknown. Other DNA sequences in the sample encode the same CDR3. This entry is derived from a study of shared clonotypes between healthy human individuals. Study in general: CD8 memory received one plate per donor, CD8 naive two, CD4 memory three and CD4 naive three.

General study findings and limits: As a rule, naive subsets had a larger estimated richness than memory subsets.

Execution of the assay was at deep level. The authors loaded around 200 ng DNA, about 30,000 T cell genomes, into sorted-subset replicate PCRs. The assay was immunoSEQ multiplex PCR, and TCRdb's table has in-frame clones only and misses some. The data show 2 million to 3 million clones, with just over 90% seen just once and roughly 0.13% held by the top ten. Germline V gene data show CDR1 as SEHNR and CDR2 as FQNEAQ (reference sequence). The CDR3 covers 16 residues. V shed 5 bases, J shed 1 base, and the junction held 7 bases outside the gene matches. The source of this sequence is a man aged 18 to 30 in good health. The chain links TRBV7-9 to TRBJ1-5; 8 positions agree with TRBD1. Sequencing was done on a sample of naive CD4+ T cells sorted from blood. Subset described: CD45RA+ positively selected. CDR3 nucleotide sequence: TGTGCCAGCAGCCTGGGGACAGGAGGGAGCAATCAGCCCCAGCATTTT. Protein: CASSLGTGGSNQPQHF.